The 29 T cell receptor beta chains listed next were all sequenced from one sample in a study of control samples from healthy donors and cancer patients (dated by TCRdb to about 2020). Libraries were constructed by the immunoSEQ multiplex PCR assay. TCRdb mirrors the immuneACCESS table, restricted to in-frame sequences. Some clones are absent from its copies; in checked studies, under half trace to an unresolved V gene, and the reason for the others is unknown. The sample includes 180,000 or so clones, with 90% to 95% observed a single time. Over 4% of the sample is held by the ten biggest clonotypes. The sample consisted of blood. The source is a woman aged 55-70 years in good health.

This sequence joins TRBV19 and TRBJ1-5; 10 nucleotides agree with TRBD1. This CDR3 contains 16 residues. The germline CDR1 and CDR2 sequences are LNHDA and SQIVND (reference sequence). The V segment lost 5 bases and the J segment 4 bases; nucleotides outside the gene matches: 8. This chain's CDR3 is CASSVARDRGNQPQHF. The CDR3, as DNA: TGTGCCAGTAGTGTCGCCCGGGACAGGGGAAATCAGCCCCAGCATTTT.

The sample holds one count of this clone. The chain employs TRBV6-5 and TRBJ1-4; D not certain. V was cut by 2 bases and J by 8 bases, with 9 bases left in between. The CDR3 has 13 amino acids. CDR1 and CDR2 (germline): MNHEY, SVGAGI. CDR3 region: CASSYLGEEKLFF. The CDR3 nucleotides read TGTGCCAGCAGTTACCTCGGGGAGGAAAAACTGTTTTTT.

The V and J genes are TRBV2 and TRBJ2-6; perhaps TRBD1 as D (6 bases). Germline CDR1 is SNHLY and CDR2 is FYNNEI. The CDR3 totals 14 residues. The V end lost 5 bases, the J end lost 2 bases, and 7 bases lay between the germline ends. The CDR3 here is CASSYRAGANVLTF. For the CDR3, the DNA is TGTGCCAGCAGTTACAGGGCTGGGGCCAACGTCCTGACTTTC.

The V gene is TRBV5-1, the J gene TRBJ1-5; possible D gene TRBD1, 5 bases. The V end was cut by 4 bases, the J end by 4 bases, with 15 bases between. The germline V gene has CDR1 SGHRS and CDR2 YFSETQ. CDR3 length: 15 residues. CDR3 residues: CASSLDVGGNQPQHF. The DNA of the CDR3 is TGCGCCAGCAGCCTGGATGTCGGGGGAAATCAGCCCCAGCATTTT.

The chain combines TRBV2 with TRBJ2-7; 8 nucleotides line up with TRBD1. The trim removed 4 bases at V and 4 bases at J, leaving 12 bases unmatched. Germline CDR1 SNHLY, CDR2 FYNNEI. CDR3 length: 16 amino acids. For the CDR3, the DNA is TGTGCCAGCAGTGGACTTCTCGGCGGACAGGGATACGAGCAGTACTTC. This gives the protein CASSGLLGGQGYEQYF.

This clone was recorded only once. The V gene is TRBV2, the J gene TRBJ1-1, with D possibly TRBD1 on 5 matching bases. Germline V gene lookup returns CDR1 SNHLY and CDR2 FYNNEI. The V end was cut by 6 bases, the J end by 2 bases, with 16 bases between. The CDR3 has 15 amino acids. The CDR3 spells CASRGTAAFNTEAFF. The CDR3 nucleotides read TGTGCCAGCAGGGGGACGGCCGCTTTTAACACTGAAGCTTTCTTT.

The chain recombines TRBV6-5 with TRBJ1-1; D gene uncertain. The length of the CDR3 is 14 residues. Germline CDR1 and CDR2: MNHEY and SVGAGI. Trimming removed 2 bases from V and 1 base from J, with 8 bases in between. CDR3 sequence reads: CASSYLTENTEAFF. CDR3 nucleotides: TGTGCCAGCAGTTACCTAACAGAGAACACTGAAGCTTTCTTT.

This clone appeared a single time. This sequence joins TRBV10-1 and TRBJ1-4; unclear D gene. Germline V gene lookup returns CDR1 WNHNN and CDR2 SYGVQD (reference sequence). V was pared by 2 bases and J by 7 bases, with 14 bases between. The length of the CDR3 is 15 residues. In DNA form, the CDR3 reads TGCGCCAGCAGTGAGCGGCGCGGATCTGGTGAAAAACTGTTTTTT. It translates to CASSERRGSGEKLFF.

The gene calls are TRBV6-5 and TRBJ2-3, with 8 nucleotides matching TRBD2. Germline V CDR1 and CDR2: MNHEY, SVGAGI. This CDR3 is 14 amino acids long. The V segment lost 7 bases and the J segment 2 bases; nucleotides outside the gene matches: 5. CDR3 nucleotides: TGTGCCAGCACAACCGGACTAGCCACAGATACGCAGTATTTT. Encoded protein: CASTTGLATDTQYF.

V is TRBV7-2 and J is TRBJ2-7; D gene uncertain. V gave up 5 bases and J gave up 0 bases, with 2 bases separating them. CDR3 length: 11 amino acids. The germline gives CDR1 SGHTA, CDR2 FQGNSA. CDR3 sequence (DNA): TGTGCCAGCAGCCGCTCCTACGAGCAGTACTTC. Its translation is CASSRSYEQYF.

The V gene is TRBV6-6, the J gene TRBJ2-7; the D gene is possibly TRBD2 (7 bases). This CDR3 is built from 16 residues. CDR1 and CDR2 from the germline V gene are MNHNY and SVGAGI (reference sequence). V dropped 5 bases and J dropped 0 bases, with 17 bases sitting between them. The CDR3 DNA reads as TGTGCCAGCAGTCCTGGAAGGGGGGGGCCCTCCTACGAGCAGTACTTC. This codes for CASSPGRGGPSYEQYF.

The DNA of the CDR3 is TGTGCCACCAGCCGGCGAGGGGGTAATGAAAAACTGTTTTTT. Translating it yields CATSRRGGNEKLFF. The chain has TRBV15 and TRBJ1-4, with D perhaps matching TRBD1 (6 bases). CDR3 size: 14 residues. Deletions cut 5 bases from V and 4 bases from J, with 11 bases between. Germline V CDR1 and CDR2: LNHNV, YYDKDF (reference sequence).

The CDR3: CASSLENSGNTIYF. In nucleotides, the CDR3 is TGTGCCAGCAGCTTAGAGAACTCTGGAAACACCATATATTTT. The chain combines TRBV7-9 with TRBJ1-3; D gene ambiguous. Germline V gene lookup returns CDR1 SEHNR and CDR2 FQNEAQ (reference sequence). The CDR3 is 14 residues long. Trimming took 1 base from V and 0 from J, leaving 4 bases between them.

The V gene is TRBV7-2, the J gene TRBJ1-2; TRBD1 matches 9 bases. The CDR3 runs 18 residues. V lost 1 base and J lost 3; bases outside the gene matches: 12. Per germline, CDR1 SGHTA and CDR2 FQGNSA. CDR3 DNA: TGTGCCAGCAGCTTAGTGGTGGGACAGGGAGTCGACGACTATGGCTACACCTTC. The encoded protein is CASSLVVGQGVDDYGYTF.

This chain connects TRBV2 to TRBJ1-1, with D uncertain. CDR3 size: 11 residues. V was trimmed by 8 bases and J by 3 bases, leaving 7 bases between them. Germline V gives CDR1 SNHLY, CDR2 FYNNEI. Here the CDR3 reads CASSGDTEAFF. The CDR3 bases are TGTGCCAGCTCTGGGGACACTGAAGCTTTCTTT. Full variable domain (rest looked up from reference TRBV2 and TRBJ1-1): EPEVTQTPSHQVTQMGQEVILRCVPISNHLYFYWYRQILGQKVEFLVSFYNNEISEKSEIFDDQFSVERPDGSNFTLKIRSTKLEDSAMYFCASSGDTEAFFGQGTRLTVV.

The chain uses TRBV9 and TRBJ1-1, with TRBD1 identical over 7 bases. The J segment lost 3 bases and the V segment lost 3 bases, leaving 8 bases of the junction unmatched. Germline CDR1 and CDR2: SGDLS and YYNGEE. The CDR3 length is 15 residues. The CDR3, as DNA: TGTGCCAGCAGCGGTCTTCCAGGGGGTGACACTGAAGCTTTCTTT. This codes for CASSGLPGGDTEAFF.

The DNA of the CDR3 is TGTGCCAGCAGCCAAACAGGGTCGACTGAAGCTTTCTTT. Translated: CASSQTGSTEAFF. The chain joins TRBV9 to TRBJ1-1, with D possibly matching TRBD1 (6 bases). This CDR3 contains 13 residues. Between the trimmed V and J ends, which lost 4 bases and 5 bases, there was a span of 12 bases. Germline values: CDR1 SGDLS, CDR2 YYNGEE.

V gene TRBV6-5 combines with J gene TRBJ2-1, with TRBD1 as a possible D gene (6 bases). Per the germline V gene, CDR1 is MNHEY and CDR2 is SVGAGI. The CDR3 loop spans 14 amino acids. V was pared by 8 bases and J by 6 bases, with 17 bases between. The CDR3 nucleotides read TGTGCCAGCGGTAGACAGGAGTATAGCAATGAGCAGTTCTTC. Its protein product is CASGRQEYSNEQFF.

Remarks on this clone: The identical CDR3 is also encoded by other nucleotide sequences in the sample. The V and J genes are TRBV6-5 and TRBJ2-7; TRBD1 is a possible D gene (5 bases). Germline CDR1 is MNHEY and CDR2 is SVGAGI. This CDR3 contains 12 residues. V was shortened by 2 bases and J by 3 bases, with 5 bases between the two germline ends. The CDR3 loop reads CASSYRGYEQYF. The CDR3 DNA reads TGTGCCAGCAGTTACAGGGGCTACGAGCAGTACTTC.

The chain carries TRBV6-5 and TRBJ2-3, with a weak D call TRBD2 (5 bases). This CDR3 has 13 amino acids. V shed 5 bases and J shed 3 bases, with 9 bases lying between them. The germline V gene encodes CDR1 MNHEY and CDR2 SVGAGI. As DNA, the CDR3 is TGTGCCAGCAGTCAAACTAGTACAGATACGCAGTATTTT. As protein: CASSQTSTDTQYF.

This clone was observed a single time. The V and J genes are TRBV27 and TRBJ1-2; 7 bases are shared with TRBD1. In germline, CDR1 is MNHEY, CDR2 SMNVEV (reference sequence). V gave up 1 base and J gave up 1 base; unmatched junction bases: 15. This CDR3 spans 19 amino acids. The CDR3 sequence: CASSLYALGGTDRNYGYTF. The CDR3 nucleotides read TGTGCCAGCAGTTTATATGCCCTCGGCGGGACAGATCGTAACTATGGCTACACCTTC.

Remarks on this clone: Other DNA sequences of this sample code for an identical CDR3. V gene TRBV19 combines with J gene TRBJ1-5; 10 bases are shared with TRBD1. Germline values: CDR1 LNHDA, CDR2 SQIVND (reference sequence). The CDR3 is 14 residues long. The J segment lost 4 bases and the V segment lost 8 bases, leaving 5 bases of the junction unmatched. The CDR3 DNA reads TGTGCCAGTTCCGGACAGGGGGGGAATCAGCCCCAGCATTTT. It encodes CASSGQGGNQPQHF.

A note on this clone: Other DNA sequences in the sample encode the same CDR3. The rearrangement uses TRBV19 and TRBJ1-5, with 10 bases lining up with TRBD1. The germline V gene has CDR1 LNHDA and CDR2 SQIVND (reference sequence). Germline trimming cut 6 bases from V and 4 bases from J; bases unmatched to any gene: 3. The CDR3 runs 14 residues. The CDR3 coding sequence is TGTGCCAGTAGCGGACAGGGGGGAAATCAGCCCCAGCATTTT. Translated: CASSGQGGNQPQHF.

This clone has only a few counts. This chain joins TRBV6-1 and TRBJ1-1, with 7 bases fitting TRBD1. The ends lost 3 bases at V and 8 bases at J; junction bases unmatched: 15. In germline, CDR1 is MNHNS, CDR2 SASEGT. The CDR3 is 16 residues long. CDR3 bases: TGTGCCAGCAGTGACTTGGGCAACTCAGGGGGTGGGGAAGCTTTCTTT. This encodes CASSDLGNSGGGEAFF.

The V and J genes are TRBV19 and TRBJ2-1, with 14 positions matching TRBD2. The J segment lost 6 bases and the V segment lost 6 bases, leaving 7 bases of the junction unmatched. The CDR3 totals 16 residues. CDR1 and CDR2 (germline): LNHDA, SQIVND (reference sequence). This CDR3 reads CASRRPGTSGGNEQFF. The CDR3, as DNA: TGTGCCAGTAGACGACCTGGGACTAGCGGGGGCAATGAGCAGTTCTTC.

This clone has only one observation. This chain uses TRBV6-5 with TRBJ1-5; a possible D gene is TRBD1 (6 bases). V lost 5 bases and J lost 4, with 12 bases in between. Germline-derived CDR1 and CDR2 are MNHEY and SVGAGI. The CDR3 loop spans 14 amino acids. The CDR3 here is CASSLEGGNQPQHF. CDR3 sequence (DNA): TGTGCCAGCAGTCTCGAGGGGGGAAATCAGCCCCAGCATTTT.

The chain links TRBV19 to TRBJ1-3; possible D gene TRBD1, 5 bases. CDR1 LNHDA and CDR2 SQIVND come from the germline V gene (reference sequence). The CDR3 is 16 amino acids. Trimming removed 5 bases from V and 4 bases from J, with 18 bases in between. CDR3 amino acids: CASSGTGPLMGNTIYF. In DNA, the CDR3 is TGTGCCAGTAGTGGGACCGGGCCCCTGATGGGAAACACCATATATTTT.

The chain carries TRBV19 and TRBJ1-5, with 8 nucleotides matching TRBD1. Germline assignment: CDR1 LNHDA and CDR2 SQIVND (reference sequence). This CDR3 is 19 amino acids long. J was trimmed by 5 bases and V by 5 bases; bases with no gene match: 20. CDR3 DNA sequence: TGTGCCAGTAGTGAAGCCGACAGGGGTAGGGCCTGGGGGTATCAGCCCCAGCATTTT. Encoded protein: CASSEADRGRAWGYQPQHF.

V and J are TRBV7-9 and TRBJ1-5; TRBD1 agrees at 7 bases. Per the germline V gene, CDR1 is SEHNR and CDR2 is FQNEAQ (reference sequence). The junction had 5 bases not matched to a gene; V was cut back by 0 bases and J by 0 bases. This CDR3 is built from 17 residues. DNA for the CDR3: TGTGCCAGCAGCTTAGCCACAGGGACAGATAGCAATCAGCCCCAGCATTTT. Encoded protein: CASSLATGTDSNQPQHF.